A single sample is the source of the 21 T cell receptor beta chains below, sequenced in a study of shared clonotypes between healthy human individuals. Sequenced by immunoSEQ multiplex PCR; TCRdb stores in-frame clones only, minus some. This repertoire shows a few million clones, 85% to 95% found once; its top ten account for about 0.13%. The sample taken for sequencing was naive CD4+ T cells sorted from blood. Noted subset: CD45RA+ positively selected. The receptors originated from a man younger than 35 in good health.

The genes are TRBV28 and TRBJ1-4; 11 bases are a match to TRBD1. The CDR3 spans 17 residues. Losses at the gene ends were 3 bases for V and 1 base for J; bases not matched to a gene: 4. CDR1 and CDR2 from the germline V gene are MDHEN and SYDVKM. The chain's CDR3 is CASSFLGTGGTNEKLFF. The DNA of the CDR3 is TGTGCCAGCAGTTTTTTGGGGACAGGGGGAACTAATGAAAAACTGTTTTTT.

This chain links TRBV7-2 with TRBJ2-7; 7 bases match TRBD1. This CDR3 spans 15 amino acids. CDR1 is SGHTA and CDR2 is FQGNSA in the germline V gene. The V gene end was trimmed by 5 bases and the J gene end by 2 bases; junction bases not matched to a gene: 9. The CDR3 reads CASSKSGTAAYEQYF. The CDR3 DNA follows: TGTGCCAGCAGCAAGTCCGGGACAGCAGCCTACGAGCAGTACTTC.

As for this clone: This CDR3 is also generated by other DNA sequences in the sample. V and J are TRBV18 and TRBJ2-7, with D unresolved. Deletions cut 3 bases from V and 4 bases from J, with 7 bases between. This CDR3 region has 12 residues. CDR1 is KGHSH and CDR2 is LQKENI in the germline V gene. CDR3 in amino acids: CASSPYGYEQYF. In nucleotides, the CDR3 is TGTGCCAGCTCACCCTATGGGTACGAGCAGTACTTC.

This chain connects TRBV5-5 to TRBJ2-7, with TRBD2 matching over 8 bases. Germline values: CDR1 SGHKS, CDR2 YYEKEE (reference sequence). Trimming at V came to 4 bases and at J to 5 bases, leaving 14 bases not matched to a gene. The CDR3 sequence is 16 residues long. The CDR3 DNA reads TGTGCCAGCAGCGGCGGCGGGGGGACGTGGAGCGACGAGCAGTACTTC. Its translation is CASSGGGGTWSDEQYF.

The rearrangement links TRBV5-4 to TRBJ2-3, with D possibly matching TRBD2 (6 bases). The germline V gene encodes CDR1 SGHNT and CDR2 YYREEE (reference sequence). The V and J ends lost 2 bases and 2 bases respectively, with 9 bases between them. This CDR3 spans 14 amino acids. The CDR3 DNA sequence: TGTGCCAGCAGCTTTGGAGGGGTCACAGATACGCAGTATTTT. It translates to CASSFGGVTDTQYF.

The V call is TRBV27, the J call TRBJ2-7; no clear D. V was clipped by 10 bases and J by 5 bases, with 12 bases between them. There are 11 residues in the CDR3. CDR1 is MNHEY and CDR2 is SMNVEV in the germline V gene (reference sequence). The CDR3 region has the DNA TGTGCCACCTTAAGGCTCCACGAGCAGTACTTC. Translated: CATLRLHEQYF.

V usage is TRBV5-4 and J usage is TRBJ2-7; 9 nucleotides agree with TRBD2. Germline assignment: CDR1 SGHNT and CDR2 YYREEE (reference sequence). The ends lost 4 bases at V and 2 bases at J; junction bases unmatched: 10. This CDR3 is 16 amino acids long. The CDR3 loop is CASSPWGASGAYEQYF. CDR3 nucleotides: TGTGCCAGCAGCCCGTGGGGGGCTAGCGGGGCCTACGAGCAGTACTTC. Full variable domain (missing parts from reference TRBV5-4 and TRBJ2-7): ETGVTQSPTHLIKTRGQQVTLRCSSQSGHNTVSWYQQALGQGPQFIFQYYREEENGRGNFPPRFSGLQFPNYSSELNVNALELDDSALYLCASSPWGASGAYEQYFGPGTRLTVT.

J is TRBJ1-2 and V is TRBV10-3; D perhaps matches TRBD1 (6 bases). The CDR3 is made up of 13 amino acids. V lost 9 bases and J lost 2, with 13 bases in between. Germline CDR1 is ENHRY and CDR2 is SYGVKD. The CDR3 DNA reads as TGTGCCATTTCCAGGACAGACAACTATGGCTACACCTTC. It yields the protein CAISRTDNYGYTF.

This clone was observed a handful of times. The J gene is TRBJ1-4, the V gene TRBV2, with no clear D. The germline CDR1 and CDR2 sequences are SNHLY and FYNNEI. CDR3 size: 14 residues. V was cut by 4 bases and J by 0 bases, with 6 bases left in between. As DNA, the CDR3 is TGTGCCAGCAGTGTAACCACAACTAATGAAAAACTGTTTTTT. Its protein is CASSVTTTNEKLFF. The full variable domain, with the rest looked up from reference TRBV2 and TRBJ1-4, is EPEVTQTPSHQVTQMGQEVILRCVPISNHLYFYWYRQILGQKVEFLVSFYNNEISEKSEIFDDQFSVERPDGSNFTLKIRSTKLEDSAMYFCASSVTTTNEKLFFGSGTQLSVL.

This chain uses TRBV18 with TRBJ2-7; D may be TRBD2 (6 bases). CDR1 is KGHSH and CDR2 is LQKENI in the germline V gene. V shed 4 bases and J shed 3 bases, with 13 bases lying between them. The CDR3 consists of 14 residues. The CDR3 here is CASSQTPGSYEQYF. Here the CDR3 DNA reads TGTGCCAGCTCACAGACGCCCGGGAGCTACGAGCAGTACTTC.

V is TRBV25-1 and J is TRBJ2-2; D gene uncertain. V gave up 1 base and J gave up 4 bases, with 10 bases separating them. This CDR3 comprises 15 residues. The germline CDR1 and CDR2 sequences are MGHDK and SYGVNS. The CDR3: CASSELEFSTGELFF. The CDR3 DNA is TGTGCCAGCAGTGAATTGGAATTTAGCACCGGGGAGCTGTTTTTT.

This clone was seen a single time. The limits of the CDR3 on the DNA are not certain, so only TCRdb's listed CDR3 is given. The CDR3 sequence is CSGGRGSTMSSSSQFF. The chain combines TRBV29-1 with TRBJ2-1; the table names TRBD1, a call not compared with the DNA. The germline V gene has CDR1 SQVTM and CDR2 ANQGSEA. The CDR3 is 16 residues long, ends included.

V and J are TRBV15 and TRBJ2-7; TRBD1 aligns across 10 bases. Germline-derived CDR1 and CDR2 are LNHNV and YYDKDF (reference sequence). Trimming at V came to 2 bases and at J to 3 bases, leaving 4 bases not matched to a gene. The CDR3 sequence is 15 residues long. CDR3 region: CATSRSRDRGYEQYF. The CDR3 DNA reads as TGTGCCACCAGCAGATCCCGGGACAGGGGCTACGAGCAGTACTTC.

This chain connects TRBV10-3 to TRBJ2-3; D is uncertain. Germline CDR1 and CDR2: ENHRY and SYGVKD. Trimming left V 3 bases short and J 9 bases short, with 13 bases between. The CDR3 loop spans 13 amino acids. The CDR3 protein is CAISDLLIGTQYF. CDR3 nucleotides: TGTGCCATCAGTGACCTGTTAATAGGGACGCAGTATTTT.

The genes are TRBV7-3 and TRBJ1-1; D call uncertain. Germline V gives CDR1 SGHTA, CDR2 FQGTGA. The CDR3 runs 13 residues. The germline V and J ends were trimmed by 6 bases and 2 bases, with 10 bases remaining between them. The CDR3 sequence: CASSLGSNTEAFF. DNA for the CDR3: TGTGCCAGCAGTCTCGGGAGTAACACTGAAGCTTTCTTT.

The rearrangement links TRBV25-1 to TRBJ2-5; D unresolved. The CDR3 runs 13 residues. V was trimmed by 3 bases and J by 4 bases, leaving 9 bases between them. Germline loops: CDR1 MGHDK, CDR2 SYGVNS. CDR3 nucleotides: TGTGCCAGCAGTGAGTCCGCAGGAGAGACCCAGTACTTC. It yields the protein CASSESAGETQYF.

This clone was picked up one time. Here the CDR3 reads CASRKTSGELFF. CDR3 in DNA: TGTGCCAGCAGAAAAACTAGCGGGGAGCTGTTTTTT. J is TRBJ2-2 and V is TRBV6-5, with a tentative D call TRBD2 (5 bases). The germline V and J ends were trimmed by 6 bases and 7 bases, with 9 bases remaining between them. This CDR3 has 12 amino acids. Germline lookup yields CDR1 MNHEY and CDR2 SVGAGI.

The chain employs TRBV28 and TRBJ2-1; possible D gene TRBD1, 5 bases. Trimming removed 7 bases at V and 9 bases at J, with 34 bases between. The CDR3 sequence is 19 residues long. Germline V gene lookup returns CDR1 MDHEN and CDR2 SYDVKM. The CDR3 protein is CASKLGGAVIGIPLTEQFF. The CDR3 DNA reads TGTGCCAGCAAATTGGGTGGGGCCGTTATTGGAATACCACTCACTGAGCAGTTCTTC.

The chain is built from TRBV6-1 and TRBJ1-5; weak D call: TRBD1 (5 bases). Per germline, CDR1 MNHNS and CDR2 SASEGT. The germline V and J ends were trimmed by 11 bases and 6 bases, with 23 bases remaining between them. The CDR3 consists of 15 residues. CDR3 nucleotide sequence: TGTGCCGACTGGGACGGCTCATCAGGAGGTCAGCCCCAGCATTTT. It translates to CADWDGSSGGQPQHF.

The J gene is TRBJ1-6, the V gene TRBV5-4; D gene unclear. The V gene's germline CDR1 is SGHNT and CDR2 YYREEE (reference sequence). V lost 3 bases and J 10 bases, leaving 14 bases between the germline ends. This CDR3 contains 14 residues. The CDR3 region has the DNA TGTGCCAGCAGCTCTGATTTTAGTAGGTCACCCCTCCACTTT. Protein sequence: CASSSDFSRSPLHF.

The J gene is TRBJ2-3, the V gene TRBV5-1, with a possible D match to TRBD2 (6 bases). V shed 4 bases and J shed 0 bases, with 18 bases lying between them. This CDR3 comprises 17 residues. Per germline, CDR1 SGHRS and CDR2 YFSETQ. CDR3 in DNA: TGCGCCAGCAGCCCGGGACTTGGGACCATTAGCACAGATACGCAGTATTTT. Its protein product is CASSPGLGTISTDTQYF.